The 7 T cell receptor beta chains in this list originate from one sample, sequenced in a study of cytotoxic CD8 clonotypes in ibrutinib-treated CLL. Profiling relied on immunoSEQ multiplex PCR, and the TCRdb table lists in-frame clones only, not all of them. The sample includes tens of thousands of clones, roughly 72% of them seen just once. The sequenced sample was PBMCs, obtained after 12 months of ibrutinib treatment. The receptors here all came from a human donor with chronic lymphocytic leukemia.

This clone was seen more than once but under ten times. V usage is TRBV5-4 and J usage is TRBJ2-7; unclear D gene. V lost 0 bases to trimming and J lost 3 bases, with 13 bases between them. This CDR3 has 15 residues. The germline V gene encodes CDR1 SGHNT and CDR2 YYREEE (reference sequence). The CDR3 loop reads CASSLGGYEVYEQYF. CDR3 coding DNA: TGTGCCAGCAGCTTGGGGGGATACGAAGTCTACGAGCAGTACTTC.

The chain joins TRBV5-5 to TRBJ2-5; 13 nucleotides agree with TRBD2. V lost 0 bases and J lost 2; bases outside the gene matches: 1. The CDR3 sequence is 16 residues long. Germline CDR1 and CDR2: SGHKS and YYEKEE (reference sequence). CDR3 coding DNA: TGTGCCAGCAGCTTGGGGACTAGCGGGGGACAAGAGACCCAGTACTTC. Its translation is CASSLGTSGGQETQYF.

V gene TRBV6-1 combines with J gene TRBJ2-1; D is unresolved. V was clipped by 6 bases and J by 1 base, with 10 bases between them. CDR3 length: 14 residues. Germline CDR1 reads MNHNS; CDR2 reads SASEGT. The CDR3 protein is CASRPLLSYNEQFF. For the CDR3, the DNA is TGTGCCAGCAGGCCTCTTCTTTCCTACAATGAGCAGTTCTTC.

V gene TRBV15 combines with J gene TRBJ1-5; tentatively, D is TRBD1 (6 bases). In germline, CDR1 is LNHNV, CDR2 YYDKDF (reference sequence). V lost 2 bases and J lost 3, with 11 bases in between. This CDR3 is built from 15 residues. For the CDR3, the DNA is TGTGCCACCAGCAGAAGGGGGGGCTACAATCAGCCCCAGCATTTT. Translation: CATSRRGGYNQPQHF.

The V and J genes are TRBV4-1 and TRBJ2-7, with D perhaps assigned TRBD1 or TRBD2 (6 bases each). CDR1 and CDR2 from the germline V gene are MGHRA and YSYEKL. The CDR3 is 16 amino acids. V lost 1 base and J 6 bases, leaving 19 bases between the germline ends. The CDR3 sequence: CASSQVQSLEGGEQYF. DNA for the CDR3: TGCGCCAGCAGCCAAGTCCAATCACTAGAGGGGGGCGAGCAGTACTTC.

This rearrangement joins TRBV6-1 to TRBJ2-7, with D possibly matching TRBD1 (5 bases). This CDR3 spans 14 amino acids. Trimming left V 2 bases short and J 6 bases short, with 14 bases between. Germline V gene data show CDR1 as MNHNS and CDR2 as SASEGT. The CDR3 sequence: CASSENWHRLEQYF. CDR3 sequence (DNA): TGTGCCAGCAGTGAAAATTGGCACAGGCTCGAGCAGTACTTC.

J is TRBJ1-2 and V is TRBV7-6; D is undetermined. With 1 base removed from V and 6 bases from J, the gap between germline ends came to 12 bases. From germline, CDR1 is SGHVS and CDR2 FNYEAQ. There are 14 residues in the CDR3. The CDR3 reads CASSLGGGFDGYTF. For the CDR3, the DNA is TGTGCCAGCAGCTTAGGGGGAGGGTTTGATGGCTACACCTTC.